This TCR beta chain emerged from a study of metastatic and nonmetastatic thyroid tumors. The ends were cut back, 1 base at V and 3 bases at J, with 10 bases in the middle. This CDR3 is 14 amino acids long. Germline V lookup: CDR1 LNHDA, CDR2 SQIVND (reference sequence). With MiXCR, TCRdb called clones anew from the PCR reads. Of 13,000 to 15,000 clones in the sample, 25% to 30% were seen once. This clone was counted many times. Thyroid surgery had not been preceded by any treatment in any patient. The source is a male donor with papillary thyroid cancer or a benign thyroid nodule (not recorded which). Some clones in this sample may be carry-over from other donors' samples. V and J are TRBV19 and TRBJ2-7, with D possibly being TRBD2 (5 bases). Sequenced sample: tumor tissue. The CDR3 DNA sequence: TGTGCCAGTAGTATAGCGGCGGGTGGCTACGAGCAGTACTTC. This sequence encodes CASSIAAGGYEQYF.